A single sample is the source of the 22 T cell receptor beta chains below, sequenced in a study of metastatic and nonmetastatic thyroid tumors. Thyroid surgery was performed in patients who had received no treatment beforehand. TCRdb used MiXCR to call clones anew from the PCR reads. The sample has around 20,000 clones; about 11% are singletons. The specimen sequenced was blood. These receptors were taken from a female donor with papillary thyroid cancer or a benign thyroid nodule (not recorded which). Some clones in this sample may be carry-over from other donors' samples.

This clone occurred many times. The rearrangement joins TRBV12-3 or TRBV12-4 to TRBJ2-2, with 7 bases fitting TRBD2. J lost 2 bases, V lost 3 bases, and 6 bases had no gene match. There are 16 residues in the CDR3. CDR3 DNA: TGTGCCAGCAGTTTCACGGGAGGACTAAACACCGGGGAGCTGTTTTTT. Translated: CASSFTGGLNTGELFF.

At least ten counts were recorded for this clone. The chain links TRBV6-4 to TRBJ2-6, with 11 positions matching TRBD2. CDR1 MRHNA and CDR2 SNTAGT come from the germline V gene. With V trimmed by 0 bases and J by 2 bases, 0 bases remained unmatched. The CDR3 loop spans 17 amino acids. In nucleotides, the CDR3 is TGTGCCAGCAGTGACTCGACTAGCGGGACTGGGGCCAACGTCCTGACTTTC. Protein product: CASSDSTSGTGANVLTF.

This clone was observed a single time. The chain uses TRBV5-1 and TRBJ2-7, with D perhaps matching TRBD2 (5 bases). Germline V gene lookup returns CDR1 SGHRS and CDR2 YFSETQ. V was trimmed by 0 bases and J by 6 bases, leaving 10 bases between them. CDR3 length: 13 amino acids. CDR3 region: CASSLGEGGEQYF. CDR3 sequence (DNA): TGCGCCAGCAGCTTGGGAGAGGGCGGCGAGCAGTACTTC.

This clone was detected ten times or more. CDR3 protein: CSAWDRATGELFF. CDR3 nucleotides: TGCAGTGCGTGGGACAGGGCCACCGGGGAGCTGTTTTTT. J is TRBJ2-2 and V is TRBV20-1, with 9 bases that match TRBD1. After removal of 6 bases from V and 4 bases from J, the junction contained 3 bases not matched to a gene. Germline assignment: CDR1 DFQATT and CDR2 SNEGSKA (reference sequence). This CDR3 spans 13 amino acids.

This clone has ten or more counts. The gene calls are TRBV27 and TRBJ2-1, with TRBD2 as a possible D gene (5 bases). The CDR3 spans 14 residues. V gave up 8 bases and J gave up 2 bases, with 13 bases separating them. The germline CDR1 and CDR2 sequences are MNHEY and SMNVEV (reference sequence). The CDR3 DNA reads TGTGCCAGCGGGAGCCAAAGACCCTACAATGAGCAGTTCTTC. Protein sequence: CASGSQRPYNEQFF.

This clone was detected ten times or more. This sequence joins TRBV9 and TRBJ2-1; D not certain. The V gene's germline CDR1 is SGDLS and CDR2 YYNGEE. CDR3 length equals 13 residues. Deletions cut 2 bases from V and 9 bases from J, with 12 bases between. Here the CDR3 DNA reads TGTGCCAGCAGCGTTGCCTCGGTTGGTGAGCAGTTCTTC. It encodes CASSVASVGEQFF.

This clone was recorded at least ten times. CDR3 DNA sequence: TGTGCCTGGAAGAAGTTAGCGGGAGATTCAGATACGCAGTATTTT. Amino acids: CAWKKLAGDSDTQYF. The chain joins TRBV30 to TRBJ2-3, with 9 bases matching TRBD2. With V trimmed by 4 bases and J by 4 bases, 9 bases remained unmatched. This CDR3 has 15 amino acids. Germline V CDR1 and CDR2: GTSNPN, SVGIG (reference sequence).

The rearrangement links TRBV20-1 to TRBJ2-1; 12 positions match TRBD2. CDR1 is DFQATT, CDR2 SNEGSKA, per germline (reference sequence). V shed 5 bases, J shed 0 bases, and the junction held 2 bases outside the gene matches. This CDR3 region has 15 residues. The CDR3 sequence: CSAGTSGRSYNEQFF. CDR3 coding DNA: TGCAGTGCTGGGACTAGCGGGCGCTCCTACAATGAGCAGTTCTTC.

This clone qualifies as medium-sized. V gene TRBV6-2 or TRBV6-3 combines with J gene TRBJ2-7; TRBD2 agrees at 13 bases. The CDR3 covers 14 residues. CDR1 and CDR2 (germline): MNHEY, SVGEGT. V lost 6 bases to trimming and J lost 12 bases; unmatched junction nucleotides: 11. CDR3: CASSRDGTSGNAYF. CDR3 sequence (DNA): TGTGCCAGCAGCCGAGACGGGACTAGCGGGAACGCGTACTTC.

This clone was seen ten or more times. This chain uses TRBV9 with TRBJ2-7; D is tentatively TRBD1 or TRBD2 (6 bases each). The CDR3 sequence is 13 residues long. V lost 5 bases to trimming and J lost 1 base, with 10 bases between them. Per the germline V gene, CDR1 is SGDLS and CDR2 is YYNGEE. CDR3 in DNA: TGTGCCAGCAGTCGGGGGCCTTCCTACGAGCAGTACTTC. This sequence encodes CASSRGPSYEQYF.

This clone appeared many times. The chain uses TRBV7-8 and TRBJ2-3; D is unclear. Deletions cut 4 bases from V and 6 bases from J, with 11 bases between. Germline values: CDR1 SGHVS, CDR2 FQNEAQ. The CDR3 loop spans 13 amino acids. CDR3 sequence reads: CASSSYSEDTQYF. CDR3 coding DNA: TGTGCCAGCAGCTCCTACTCAGAGGATACGCAGTATTTT.

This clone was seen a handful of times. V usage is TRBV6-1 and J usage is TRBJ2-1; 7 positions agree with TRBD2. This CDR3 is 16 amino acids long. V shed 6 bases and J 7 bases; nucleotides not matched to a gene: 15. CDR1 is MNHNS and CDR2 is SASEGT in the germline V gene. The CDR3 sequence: CASRPVGGLLGNEQFF. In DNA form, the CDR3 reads TGTGCCAGCAGACCCGTTGGGGGACTACTAGGGAATGAGCAGTTCTTC.

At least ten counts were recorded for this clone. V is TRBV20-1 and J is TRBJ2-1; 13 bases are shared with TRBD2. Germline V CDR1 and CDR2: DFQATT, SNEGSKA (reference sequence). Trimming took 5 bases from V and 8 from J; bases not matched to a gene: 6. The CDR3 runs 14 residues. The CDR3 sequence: CSAQGLAGEYEQFF. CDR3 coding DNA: TGCAGTGCTCAAGGACTAGCGGGAGAATATGAGCAGTTCTTC.

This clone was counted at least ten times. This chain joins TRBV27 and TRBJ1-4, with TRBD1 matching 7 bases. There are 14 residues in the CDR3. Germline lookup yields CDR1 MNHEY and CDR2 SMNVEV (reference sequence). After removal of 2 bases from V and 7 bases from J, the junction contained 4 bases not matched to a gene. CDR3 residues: CASSLRAGGEKLFF. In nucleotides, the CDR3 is TGTGCCAGCAGTTTACGGGCAGGGGGTGAAAAACTGTTTTTT.

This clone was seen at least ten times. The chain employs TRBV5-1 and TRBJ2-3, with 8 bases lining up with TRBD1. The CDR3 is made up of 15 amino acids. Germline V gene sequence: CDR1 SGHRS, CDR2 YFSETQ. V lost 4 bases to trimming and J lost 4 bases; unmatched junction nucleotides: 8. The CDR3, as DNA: TGCGCCAGCAGCCAGGGCAGGGGGCGGTCAGATACGCAGTATTTT. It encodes CASSQGRGRSDTQYF.

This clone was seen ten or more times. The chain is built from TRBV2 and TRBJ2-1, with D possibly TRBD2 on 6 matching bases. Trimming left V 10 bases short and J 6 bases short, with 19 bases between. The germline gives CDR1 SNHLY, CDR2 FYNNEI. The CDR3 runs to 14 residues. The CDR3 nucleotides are TGTGCCACCCTGTCCCGAGCGGGTGGCAATGAGCAGTTCTTC. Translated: CATLSRAGGNEQFF.

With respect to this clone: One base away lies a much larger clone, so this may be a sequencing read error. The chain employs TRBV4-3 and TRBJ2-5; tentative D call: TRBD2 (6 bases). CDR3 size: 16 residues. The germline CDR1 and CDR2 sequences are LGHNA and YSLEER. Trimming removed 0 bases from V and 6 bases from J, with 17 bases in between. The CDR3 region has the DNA TGCGCCAGCAGCCAAGATCTAGCGAGAGAGGGTAAGACCCAGTACTTC. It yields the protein CASSQDLAREGKTQYF.

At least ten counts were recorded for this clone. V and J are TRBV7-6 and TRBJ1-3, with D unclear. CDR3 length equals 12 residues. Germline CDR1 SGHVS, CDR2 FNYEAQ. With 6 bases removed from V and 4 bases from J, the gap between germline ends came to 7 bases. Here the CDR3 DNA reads TGTGCCAGCAGTTCACAAGGAAACACCATATATTTT. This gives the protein CASSSQGNTIYF.

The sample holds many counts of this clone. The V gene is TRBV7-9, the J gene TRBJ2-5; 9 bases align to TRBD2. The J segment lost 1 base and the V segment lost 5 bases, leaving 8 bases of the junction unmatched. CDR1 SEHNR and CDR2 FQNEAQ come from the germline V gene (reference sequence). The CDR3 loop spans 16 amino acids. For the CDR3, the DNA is TGTGCCAGCAGCCGATTAGCGGGAGCGGTCCAAGAGACCCAGTACTTC. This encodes CASSRLAGAVQETQYF.

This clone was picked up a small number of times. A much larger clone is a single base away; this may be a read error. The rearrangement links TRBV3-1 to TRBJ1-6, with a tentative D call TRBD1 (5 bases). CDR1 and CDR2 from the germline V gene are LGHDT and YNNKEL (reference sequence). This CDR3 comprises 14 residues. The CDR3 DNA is TGTGCCAGCAGCCAAGATGTAAGGGGTTCACCCCTCCGCTTT. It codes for CASSQDVRGSPLRF.

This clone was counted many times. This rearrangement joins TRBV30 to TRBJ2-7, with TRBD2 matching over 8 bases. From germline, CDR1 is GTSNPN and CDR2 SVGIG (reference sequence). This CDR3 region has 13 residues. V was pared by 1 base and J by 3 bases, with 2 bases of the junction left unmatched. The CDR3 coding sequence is TGTGCCTGGAGTGGGACTAGCATCTACGAGCAGTACTTC. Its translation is CAWSGTSIYEQYF.

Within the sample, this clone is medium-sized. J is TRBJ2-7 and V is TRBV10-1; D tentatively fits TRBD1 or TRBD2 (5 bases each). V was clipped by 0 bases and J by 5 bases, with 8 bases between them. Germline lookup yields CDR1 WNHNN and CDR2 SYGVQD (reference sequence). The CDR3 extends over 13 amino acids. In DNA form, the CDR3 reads TGCGCCAGCAGTGAGTCGGGACCCCACGAGCAGTACTTC. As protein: CASSESGPHEQYF.